The rows below give T cell receptor beta chains drawn from one sample of a study of blood T cell repertoires in COVID-19. Sequencing was performed with immunoSEQ multiplex PCR; in TCRdb, only in-frame clones are kept and a portion is missing. The data show under 200,000 clones, 65% to 90% seen once. The sample taken for sequencing was PBMCs or T cells enriched from blood (not recorded which). Receptors were obtained from a woman aged 60-75 years with acute COVID-19. The CDR3 runs from the conserved cysteine through the conserved F or W. The D gene is left open where the match is weak. Only some rows state a clone size, as once, few, many or a class for expanded clones.

-	-	TRBV28	TRBJ1-2	CASSLSARAGVGNYGYTF	TGTGCCAGCAGTTTATCGGCGCGGGCAGGGGTAGGTAACTATGGCTACACCTTC
TRBD1	-	TRBV7-9	TRBJ2-2	CASSTPGTGDLFF	TGTGCCAGCAGCACCCCCGGGACAGGGGACCTGTTTTTT
TRBD2	-	TRBV7-7	TRBJ2-3	CASSLVGGRASIDTQYF	TGTGCCAGCAGCTTAGTCGGCGGGAGGGCCTCGATAGATACGCAGTATTTT
-	-	TRBV7-9	TRBJ1-1	CASSLASGPNTEAFF	TGTGCCAGCAGCTTAGCGTCAGGGCCGAACACTGAAGCTTTCTTT
-	-	TRBV27	TRBJ1-2	CASSLRGTDYGYTF	TGTGCCAGCAGTTTGAGAGGAACCGACTATGGCTACACCTTC
-	few	TRBV7-9	TRBJ1-2	CASSLPGLHYGYTF	TGTGCCAGCAGCTTACCAGGGCTTCACTATGGCTACACCTTC
-	-	TRBV10-1	TRBJ1-1	CASRETGFTEAFF	TGCGCCAGCAGGGAAACAGGGTTCACTGAAGCTTTCTTT
-	-	TRBV5-6	TRBJ1-2	CASSLRGQNYGYTF	TGTGCCAGCAGCCTGAGAGGACAGAACTATGGCTACACCTTC
-	-	TRBV28	TRBJ1-2	CASTAGGYGYTF	TGTGCCAGCACCGCGGGGGGTTATGGCTACACCTTC
-	-	TRBV18	TRBJ2-5	CASSGGETQYF	TGTGCCAGCTCGGGAGGAGAGACCCAGTACTTC
-	once	TRBV28	TRBJ1-1	CASCLGHLNTEAFF	TGTGCCAGCTGCCTGGGACACTTGAACACTGAAGCTTTCTTT
TRBD1	once	TRBV15	TRBJ1-2	CATSREGTGEGYTF	TGTGCCACCAGCAGAGAAGGGACAGGGGAAGGCTACACCTTC
TRBD1	many	TRBV2	TRBJ1-3	CASSNRGNSGNTIYF	TGTGCCAGCAGTAACAGGGGCAACTCTGGAAACACCATATATTTT
TRBD1	once	TRBV19	TRBJ2-7	CASSLQIGQGGYEQYF	TGTGCCAGTAGTCTCCAGATTGGACAGGGGGGCTACGAGCAGTACTTC
-	many	TRBV19	TRBJ1-1	CASSPPEVNTEAFF	TGTGCCAGTAGCCCCCCGGAGGTGAACACTGAAGCTTTCTTT
-	-	TRBV11-2	TRBJ2-2	CASSLDRGRELFF	TGTGCCAGCAGCTTAGATCGGGGGAGGGAGCTGTTTTTT
TRBD1	once	TRBV4-3	TRBJ2-4	CASSQDLPRQGKDIQYF	TGCGCCAGCAGCCAAGATCTCCCGAGACAGGGGAAGGACATTCAGTACTTC